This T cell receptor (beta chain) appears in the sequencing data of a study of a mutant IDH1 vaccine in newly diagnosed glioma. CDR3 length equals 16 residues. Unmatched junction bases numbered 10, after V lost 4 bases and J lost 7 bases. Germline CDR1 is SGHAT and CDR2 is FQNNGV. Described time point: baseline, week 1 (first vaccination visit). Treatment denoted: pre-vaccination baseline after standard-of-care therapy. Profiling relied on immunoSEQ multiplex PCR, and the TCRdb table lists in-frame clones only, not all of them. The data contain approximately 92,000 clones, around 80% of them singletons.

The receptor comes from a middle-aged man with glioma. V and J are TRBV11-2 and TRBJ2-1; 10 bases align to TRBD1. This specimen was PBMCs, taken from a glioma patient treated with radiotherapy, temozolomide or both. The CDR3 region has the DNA TGTGCCAGCAGCTCCTGGGGGACAGGGGAGGGGAATGAGCAGTTCTTC. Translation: CASSSWGTGEGNEQFF.